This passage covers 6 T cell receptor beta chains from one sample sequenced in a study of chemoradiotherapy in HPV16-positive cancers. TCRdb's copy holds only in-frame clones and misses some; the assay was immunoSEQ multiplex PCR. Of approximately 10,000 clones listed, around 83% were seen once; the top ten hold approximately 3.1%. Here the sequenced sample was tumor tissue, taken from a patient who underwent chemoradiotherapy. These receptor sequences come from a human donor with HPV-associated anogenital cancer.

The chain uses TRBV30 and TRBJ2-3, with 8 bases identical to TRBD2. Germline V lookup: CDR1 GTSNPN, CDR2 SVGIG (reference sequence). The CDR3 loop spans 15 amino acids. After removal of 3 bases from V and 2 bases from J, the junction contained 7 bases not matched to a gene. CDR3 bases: TGTGCCTGGAGCCCACTAGCGGAACCCACAGATACGCAGTATTTT. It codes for CAWSPLAEPTDTQYF.

The CDR3 sequence is CASSRQGRETQYF. In DNA, the CDR3 is TGTGCCAGCAGTCGCCAGGGGCGGGAGACCCAGTACTTC. The V call is TRBV6-1, the J call TRBJ2-5, with TRBD1 as a possible D gene (6 bases). Germline values: CDR1 MNHNS, CDR2 SASEGT. The V gene lost 5 bases and the J gene lost 5 bases, with 12 bases spanning the gap. The CDR3 is 13 amino acids.

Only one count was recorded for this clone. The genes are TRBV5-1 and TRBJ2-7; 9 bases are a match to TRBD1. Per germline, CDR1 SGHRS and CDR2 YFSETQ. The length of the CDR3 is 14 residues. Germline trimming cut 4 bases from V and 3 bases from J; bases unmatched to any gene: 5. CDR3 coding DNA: TGCGCCAGCAGCGTACAGGGGGCACACTACGAGCAGTACTTC. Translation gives CASSVQGAHYEQYF.

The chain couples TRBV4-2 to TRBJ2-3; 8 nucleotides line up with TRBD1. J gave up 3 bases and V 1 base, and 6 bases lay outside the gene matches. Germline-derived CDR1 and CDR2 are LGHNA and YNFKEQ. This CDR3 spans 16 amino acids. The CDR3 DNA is TGTGCCAGCAGCCAAGTGGCGCAGGGGGCAACAGATACGCAGTATTTT. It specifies CASSQVAQGATDTQYF.

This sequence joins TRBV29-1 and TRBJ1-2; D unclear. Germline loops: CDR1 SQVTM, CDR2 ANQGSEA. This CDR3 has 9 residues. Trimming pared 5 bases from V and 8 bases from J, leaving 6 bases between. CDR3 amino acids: CSVPQGYTF. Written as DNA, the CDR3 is TGCAGCGTTCCTCAGGGCTACACCTTC. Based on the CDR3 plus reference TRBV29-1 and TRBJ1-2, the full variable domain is SAVISQKPSRDICQRGTSLTIQCQVDSQVTMMFWYRQQPGQSLTLIATANQGSEATYESGFVIDKFPISRPNLTFSTLTVSNMSPEDSSIYLCSVPQGYTFGSGTRLTVV.

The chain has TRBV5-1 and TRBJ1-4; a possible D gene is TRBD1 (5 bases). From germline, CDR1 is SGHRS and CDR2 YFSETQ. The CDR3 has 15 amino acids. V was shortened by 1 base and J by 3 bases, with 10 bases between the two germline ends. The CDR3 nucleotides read TGCGCCAGCAGCTTGTTCGGGACTGCTAATGAAAAACTGTTTTTT. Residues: CASSLFGTANEKLFF.